This TCR beta chain comes out of a study of blood T cell repertoires in COVID-19. Study-wide background: Acute-phase and convalescent COVID-19 samples originated in the United States, Italy and Spain. PBMCs, B-cell-depleted T cells, or T cells provided the cDNA or gDNA that made up the material.

Per the germline V gene, CDR1 is LNHDA and CDR2 is SQIVND (reference sequence). Trimming shortened V by 10 bases and J by 7 bases, and 19 bases separated the two germline ends. This CDR3 has 13 amino acids. How the authors handled the data: Reference gene primer amplification gave estimated nucleated cell counts. The assay was immunoSEQ multiplex PCR, and TCRdb's table has in-frame clones only and misses some. V and J calls and clone size are given by that table; D and trimming were obtained from the DNA. The sample yields over 200,000 clones, more than 75% seen once. V usage is TRBV19 and J usage is TRBJ1-2; D ambiguous. Input material: peripheral blood. This sequence originates from a man aged 55 to 70 who had recovered from COVID-19. The CDR3 nucleotides read TGTGCCACCCAGAGGGAATGGACTTCTGGCTACACCTTC. This sequence encodes CATQREWTSGYTF.